The entry below gives a single TCR beta chain sequence along with its context. Antigen: not known. The sample originates from a study of a mutant IDH1 vaccine in newly diagnosed glioma. Across the whole study: Eight vaccine injections were given to patients in weeks 1, 3, 5, 7, 11, 15, 19 and 23. The treated population exhibited a male proportion of roughly 60%, a female proportion of roughly 38%, and a mean age of roughly 41 years. Study-wide findings and caveats: The study observed vaccine-induced immune responses in roughly 93% of patients.

In germline, CDR1 is KGHSH, CDR2 LQKENI. The CDR3 is 15 amino acids. The V and J ends lost 4 bases and 2 bases respectively, with 14 bases between them. Time point described: week 5, during vaccination. It was 300 ug of mutant IDH1 20-mer peptide that made up each vaccine dose, given with topical imiquimod. TCRdb's table, derived via immunoSEQ multiplex PCR, lists solely in-frame clones and lacks some. Altogether 40,000 or so clones are present, roughly nine tenths being singletons, with the ten largest covering around 3%. This clonotype was sampled from a man aged 45-60 years with glioma. V gene TRBV18 combines with J gene TRBJ1-1; D gene unclear. Here the sequenced sample was PBMCs, taken from a glioma patient whose treatment included an IDH1 peptide vaccine. As DNA, the CDR3 is TGTGCCAGCTCACTAGACCGGGCCTCAAACACTGAAGCTTTCTTT. This sequence encodes CASSLDRASNTEAFF.